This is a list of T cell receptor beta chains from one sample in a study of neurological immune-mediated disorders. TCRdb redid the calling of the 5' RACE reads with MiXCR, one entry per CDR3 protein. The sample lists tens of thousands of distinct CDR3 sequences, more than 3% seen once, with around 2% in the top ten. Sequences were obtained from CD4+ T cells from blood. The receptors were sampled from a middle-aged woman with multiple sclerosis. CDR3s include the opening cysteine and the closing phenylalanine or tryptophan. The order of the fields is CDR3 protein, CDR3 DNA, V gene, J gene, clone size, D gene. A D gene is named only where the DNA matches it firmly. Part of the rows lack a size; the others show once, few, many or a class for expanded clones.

cdr3_aa: CSARVSGNNSPLHF
cdr3_nt: TGCAGTGCTAGAGTGAGCGGGAATAATTCACCCCTCCACTTT
v_call: TRBV20-1
j_call: TRBJ1-6
clone_size: many
d_call: -

cdr3_aa: CASSFIAASFEQYF
cdr3_nt: TGCGCCAGCAGCTTTATAGCGGCCTCCTTCGAGCAGTACTTC
v_call: TRBV5-1
j_call: TRBJ2-7
clone_size: many
d_call: -

cdr3_aa: CASSVGLFSTDTQYF
cdr3_nt: TGTGCCAGCAGCGTGGGACTGTTTAGCACAGATACGCAGTATTTT
v_call: TRBV11-3
j_call: TRBJ2-3
clone_size: -
d_call: -

cdr3_aa: CASSFGGGHLYEQYF
cdr3_nt: TGCGCCAGCAGCTTTGGCGGGGGACACCTCTACGAGCAGTACTTC
v_call: TRBV5-1
j_call: TRBJ2-7
clone_size: many
d_call: -

cdr3_aa: CASSLDRTSGGSDTQYF
cdr3_nt: TGTGCCAGCAGCTTGGACCGGACTAGCGGGGGGTCAGATACGCAGTATTTT
v_call: TRBV5-6
j_call: TRBJ2-3
clone_size: many
d_call: TRBD2

cdr3_aa: CASSQRGPGNTEAFF
cdr3_nt: TGCGCCAGCAGCCAAAGGGGCCCAGGGAACACTGAAGCTTTCTTT
v_call: TRBV5-1
j_call: TRBJ1-1
clone_size: many
d_call: -

cdr3_aa: CASSASHPSSYNSPLHF
cdr3_nt: TGTGCCAGCAGTGCTTCACATCCGAGCTCCTATAATTCACCCCTCCACTTT
v_call: TRBV6-1
j_call: TRBJ1-6
clone_size: many
d_call: -

cdr3_aa: CASSPREFTNEQFF
cdr3_nt: TGTGCCAGCAGCCCCCGGGAGTTTACGAATGAGCAGTTCTTC
v_call: TRBV7-6
j_call: TRBJ2-1
clone_size: many
d_call: -

cdr3_aa: CSVPSRAWGYGYTF
cdr3_nt: TGCAGCGTCCCGAGCAGGGCCTGGGGCTATGGCTACACCTTC
v_call: TRBV29-1
j_call: TRBJ1-2
clone_size: many
d_call: -

cdr3_aa: CASKEPNNEQFF
cdr3_nt: TGTGCCAGCAAGGAGCCTAACAATGAGCAGTTCTTC
v_call: TRBV25-1
j_call: TRBJ2-1
clone_size: many
d_call: -

cdr3_aa: CASSGGGYGYTF
cdr3_nt: TGTGCCAGCAGTGGAGGAGGTTATGGCTACACCTTC
v_call: TRBV6-1
j_call: TRBJ1-2
clone_size: -
d_call: -

cdr3_aa: CATDEPGNTEAFF
cdr3_nt: TGTGCCACCGATGAACCCGGGAACACTGAAGCTTTCTTT
v_call: TRBV24-1
j_call: TRBJ1-1
clone_size: -
d_call: -

cdr3_aa: CASSLRPPGQGRLSTEAFF
cdr3_nt: TGCGCCAGCAGCTTGAGGCCTCCGGGACAGGGGCGTCTGAGCACTGAAGCTTTCTTT
v_call: TRBV5-1
j_call: TRBJ1-1
clone_size: many
d_call: TRBD1

cdr3_aa: CSALGDAGEGNEQFF
cdr3_nt: TGCAGTGCTCTCGGGGACGCGGGGGAGGGCAATGAGCAGTTCTTC
v_call: TRBV20-1
j_call: TRBJ2-1
clone_size: many
d_call: TRBD2

cdr3_aa: CASSQTYGPANYGYTF
cdr3_nt: TGCGCCAGCAGCCAAACCTACGGTCCCGCTAACTATGGCTACACCTTC
v_call: TRBV4-1
j_call: TRBJ1-2
clone_size: many
d_call: -